This T cell receptor (beta chain) was retrieved from a study of blood T cell repertoires in COVID-19. Background on the study: From the United States, Italy and Spain came samples of acute and convalescent COVID-19. T cells, B-cell-depleted T cells, or PBMCs supplied cDNA or gDNA.

In the original processing: Counts of nucleated cells, estimated from reference gene primer amplification, were obtained. The data were produced by immunoSEQ multiplex PCR, yet TCRdb's version contains in-frame clones alone and is incomplete. V, J and clone size are taken as reported in that table, and D and trimming were inferred from the DNA itself. The sample consists of 100,000 to 120,000 clones, over 75% of them appearing once. The CDR3 runs to 15 residues. V was pared by 4 bases and J by 5 bases, with 16 bases between. The V gene's germline CDR1 is LGHNA and CDR2 YSLEER. The TCR comes from an older woman who had recovered from COVID-19. The sequenced sample consisted of peripheral blood. The rearrangement joins TRBV4-3 to TRBJ2-3; TRBD2 is a possible D gene (6 bases). The CDR3 loop is CASSPRRARGDTQYF. CDR3 nucleotide sequence: TGCGCCAGCAGCCCCCGGAGGGCCCGTGGAGATACGCAGTATTTT.